One and the same sample provided the 14 T cell receptor beta chains below, sequenced in a study of T cell changes during pregnancy in multiple sclerosis. Data came from immunoSEQ multiplex PCR; TCRdb stores just in-frame clones and leaves some out. The sample gives approximately 30,000 clones, 80% to 90% of which show up once; 10% to 13% is in the top ten. Specimen: CD8+ T cells from peripheral blood mononuclear cells, collected in the second trimester of pregnancy. Receptors originate from a female donor with multiple sclerosis, enrolled in a pregnancy study.

V usage is TRBV7-6 and J usage is TRBJ2-3, with D possibly being TRBD2 (7 bases). Germline V lookup: CDR1 SGHVS, CDR2 FNYEAQ. The CDR3 has 16 residues. Trimming took off 0 bases at V and 7 bases at J, with 17 bases between the two ends. The CDR3 nucleotides read TGTGCCAGCAGCTTAGCGCGCGGGGGCCTAGCAAATACGCAGTATTTT. Translating gives CASSLARGGLANTQYF.

The chain carries TRBV29-1 and TRBJ1-2, with 9 positions matching TRBD1. V dropped 7 bases and J dropped 1; count of bases not matched to a gene: 7. Per germline, CDR1 SQVTM and CDR2 ANQGSEA. CDR3 length: 14 amino acids. The chain's CDR3 is CSALGQGSNYGYTF. CDR3 in DNA: TGCAGCGCGCTTGGACAGGGGAGTAACTATGGCTACACCTTC.

V gene TRBV6-1 combines with J gene TRBJ2-1; a possible D gene is TRBD1 (6 bases). V lost 1 base to trimming and J lost 8 bases, with 9 bases between them. In germline, CDR1 is MNHNS, CDR2 SASEGT. CDR3 size: 13 residues. CDR3 residues: CASSEGRGDEQFF. CDR3 bases: TGTGCCAGCAGTGAAGGCAGGGGTGATGAGCAGTTCTTC.

The chain carries TRBV7-9 and TRBJ1-3; D not resolved. The V gene's germline CDR1 is SEHNR and CDR2 FQNEAQ (reference sequence). CDR3 length: 15 residues. Between the trimmed V and J ends, which lost 5 bases and 4 bases, there was a span of 15 bases. CDR3 coding DNA: TGTGCCAGCAGCCTAGGCGGAAGGTTCGGAAACACCATATATTTT. It specifies CASSLGGRFGNTIYF.

The chain links TRBV5-6 to TRBJ2-3, with 8 bases identical to TRBD2. Looked up from germline, CDR1 is SGHDT and CDR2 is YYEEEE. The CDR3 extends over 14 amino acids. V lost 0 bases, J lost 5 bases, and 2 bases stayed unmatched. The CDR3 DNA is TGTGCCAGCAGCTTGGGACGGGAGGGAGATACGCAGTATTTT. As protein: CASSLGREGDTQYF.

The chain recombines TRBV5-6 with TRBJ2-1; 9 positions agree with TRBD2. The junction had 3 bases not matched to a gene; V was cut back by 0 bases and J by 2 bases. This CDR3 has 16 residues. Germline lookup yields CDR1 SGHDT and CDR2 YYEEEE. This chain's CDR3 is CASSLESSGAYNEQFF. For the CDR3, the DNA is TGTGCCAGCAGCTTGGAGTCTAGCGGGGCCTACAATGAGCAGTTCTTC.

This CDR3 reads CASSVSGTGNTEAFF. The CDR3 region has the DNA TGTGCCAGCAGCGTGTCAGGGACAGGTAACACTGAAGCTTTCTTT. This rearrangement joins TRBV9 to TRBJ1-1, with 8 bases lining up with TRBD1. The CDR3 length is 15 residues. Germline V CDR1 and CDR2: SGDLS, YYNGEE. Unmatched junction bases numbered 5, after V lost 2 bases and J lost 2 bases.

The V and J genes are TRBV7-3 and TRBJ1-1; 8 nucleotides align to TRBD1. Trimming at V came to 1 base and at J to 0 bases, leaving 7 bases not matched to a gene. This CDR3 spans 17 amino acids. Looked up from germline, CDR1 is SGHTA and CDR2 is FQGTGA. The CDR3 coding sequence is TGTGCCAGCAGCTTAAGTGAGGGACAGGAGATGAACACTGAAGCTTTCTTT. This codes for CASSLSEGQEMNTEAFF. The full variable domain, in which reference TRBV7-3 and TRBJ1-1 provide the parts outside the CDR3, is GAGVSQTPSNKVTEKGKYVELRCDPISGHTALYWYRQSLGQGPEFLIYFQGTGAADDSGLPNDRFFAVRPEGSVSTLKIQRTERGDSAVYLCASSLSEGQEMNTEAFFGQGTRLTVV.

This clone is medium-sized. CDR3 sequence: CASSPPRDYLGTDTQYF. The CDR3 DNA is TGTGCCAGCAGCCCTCCCAGGGACTACCTAGGCACAGATACGCAGTATTTT. The J gene is TRBJ2-3, the V gene TRBV13; 7 bases align to TRBD2. V shed 5 bases, J shed 1 base, and the junction held 12 bases outside the gene matches. This CDR3 has 17 residues. The V gene's germline CDR1 is PRHDT and CDR2 FYEKMQ (reference sequence).

CDR3 nucleotides: TGTGCCAGCAGTCAGACAGGGGGTCATCAGCCCCAGCATTTT. It codes for CASSQTGGHQPQHF. The chain combines TRBV7-2 with TRBJ1-5, with 9 bases aligning to TRBD1. Germline lookup yields CDR1 SGHTA and CDR2 FQGNSA. This CDR3 spans 14 amino acids. Trimming removed 6 bases from V and 5 bases from J; junction bases left unmatched: 5.

V and J are TRBV7-6 and TRBJ2-7, with 8 bases aligning to TRBD1. The ends lost 3 bases at V and 3 bases at J; junction bases unmatched: 7. This CDR3 spans 15 amino acids. Germline V gene lookup returns CDR1 SGHVS and CDR2 FNYEAQ. CDR3 sequence reads: CASSLSPGQVYEQYF. CDR3 nucleotide sequence: TGTGCCAGCAGCTTGAGCCCGGGACAGGTCTACGAGCAGTACTTC. The variable domain in full, completed from reference TRBV7-6 and TRBJ2-7, reads GAGVSQSPRYKVTKRGQDVALRCDPISGHVSLYWYRQALGQGPEFLTYFNYEAQQDKSGLPNDRFSAERPEGSISTLTIQRTEQRDSAMYRCASSLSPGQVYEQYFGPGTRLTVT.

The chain combines TRBV5-4 with TRBJ2-1, with 7 nucleotides matching TRBD1. Germline V gene lookup returns CDR1 SGHNT and CDR2 YYREEE (reference sequence). CDR3 length: 13 amino acids. V gave up 4 bases and J gave up 9 bases; unmatched junction bases: 7. CDR3 in amino acids: CASSPTGPGEQFF. Here the CDR3 DNA reads TGTGCCAGCAGCCCGACAGGGCCCGGTGAGCAGTTCTTC.

This sequence joins TRBV2 and TRBJ2-1, with 7 bases that match TRBD1. Losses at the gene ends were 7 bases for V and 0 bases for J; bases not matched to a gene: 12. CDR1 SNHLY and CDR2 FYNNEI come from the germline V gene. The length of the CDR3 is 17 residues. For the CDR3, the DNA is TGTGCCAGCACCGAAGACGCCGGGACAGACTCCTACAATGAGCAGTTCTTC. Its translation: CASTEDAGTDSYNEQFF.

The chain uses TRBV6-4 and TRBJ2-1; possibly TRBD1 for D (7 bases). This CDR3 region has 15 residues. In germline, CDR1 is MRHNA, CDR2 SNTAGT. Trimming left V 3 bases short and J 2 bases short, with 11 bases between. The CDR3 is CASSEGGGAYNEQFF. DNA for the CDR3: TGTGCCAGCAGTGAAGGAGGGGGCGCCTACAATGAGCAGTTCTTC.